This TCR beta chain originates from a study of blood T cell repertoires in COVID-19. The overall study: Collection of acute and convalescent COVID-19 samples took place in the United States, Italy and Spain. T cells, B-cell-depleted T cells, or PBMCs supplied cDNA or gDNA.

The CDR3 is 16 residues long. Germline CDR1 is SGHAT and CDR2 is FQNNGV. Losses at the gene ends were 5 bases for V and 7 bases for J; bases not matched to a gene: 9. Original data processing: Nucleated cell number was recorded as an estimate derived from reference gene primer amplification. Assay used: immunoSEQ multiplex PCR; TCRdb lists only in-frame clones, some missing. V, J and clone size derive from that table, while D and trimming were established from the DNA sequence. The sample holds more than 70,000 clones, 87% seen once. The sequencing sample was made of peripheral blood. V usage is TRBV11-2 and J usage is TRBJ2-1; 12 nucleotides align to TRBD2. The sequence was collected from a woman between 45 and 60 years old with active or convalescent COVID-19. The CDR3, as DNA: TGTGCCAGCAGCCCAACTAGCGGGGGGTCTGGGAATGAGCAGTTCTTC. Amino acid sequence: CASSPTSGGSGNEQFF.